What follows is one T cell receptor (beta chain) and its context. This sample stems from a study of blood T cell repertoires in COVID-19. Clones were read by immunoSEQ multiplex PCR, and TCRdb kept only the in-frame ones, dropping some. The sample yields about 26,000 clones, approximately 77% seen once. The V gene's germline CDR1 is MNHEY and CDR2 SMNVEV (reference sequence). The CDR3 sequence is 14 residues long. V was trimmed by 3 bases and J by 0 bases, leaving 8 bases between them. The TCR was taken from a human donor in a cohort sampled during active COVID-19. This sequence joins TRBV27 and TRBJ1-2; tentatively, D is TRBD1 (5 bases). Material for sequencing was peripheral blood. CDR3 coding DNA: TGTGCCAGCAGTTTTAGGGGCACTAACTATGGCTACACCTTC. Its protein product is CASSFRGTNYGYTF.